This record concerns one TCR beta chain sequence. Its cognate antigen is unknown. The table came from immunoSEQ multiplex PCR; TCRdb's copy has only in-frame clones and leaves some out. The table includes 48,000 or so clones, roughly 80% detected once. The data derive from a study of T cells in localized non-small cell lung cancer. Whole-study findings and limits: Exceeding tumor, uninvolved adjacent lung had the highest T cell clonality. Higher blood T cell density tracked longer overall survival. A median around 55 of the top 100 tumor clones appeared in adjacent lung. Because sequencing included only one region (of the tumor), heterogeneity remains possible.

Trimming removed 3 bases from V and 9 bases from J; junction bases left unmatched: 5. The CDR3 contains 13 residues. Germline values: CDR1 SGDLS, CDR2 YYNGEE. The origin of this receptor is a man between 40 and 70 years old with stage I squamous cell lung carcinoma. The source was peripheral blood, collected before any cancer treatment. This chain connects TRBV9 to TRBJ1-5; 8 bases align to TRBD1. For the CDR3, the DNA is TGTGCCAGCAGCGACAGGGGGTACGGGCCCCAGCATTTT. It translates to CASSDRGYGPQHF.